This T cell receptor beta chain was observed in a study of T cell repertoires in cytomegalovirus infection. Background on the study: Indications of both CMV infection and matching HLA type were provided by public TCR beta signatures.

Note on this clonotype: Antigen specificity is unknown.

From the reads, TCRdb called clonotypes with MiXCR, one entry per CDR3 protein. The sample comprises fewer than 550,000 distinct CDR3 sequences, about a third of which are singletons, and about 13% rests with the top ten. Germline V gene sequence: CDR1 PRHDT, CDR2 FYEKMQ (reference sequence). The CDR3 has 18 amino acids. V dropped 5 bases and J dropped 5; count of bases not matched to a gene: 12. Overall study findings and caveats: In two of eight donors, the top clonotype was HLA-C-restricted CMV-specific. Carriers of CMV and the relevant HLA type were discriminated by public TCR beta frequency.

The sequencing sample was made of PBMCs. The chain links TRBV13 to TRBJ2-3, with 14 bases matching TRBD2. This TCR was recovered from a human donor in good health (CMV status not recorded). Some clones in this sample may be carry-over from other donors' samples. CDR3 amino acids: CASSAGTSGGTRGDTQYF. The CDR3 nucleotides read TGTGCCAGCAGCGCGGGGACTAGCGGGGGCACACGGGGAGATACGCAGTATTTT.